The 21 T cell receptor beta chains below were found in one sample sequenced in a study of T cell responses to AZD1222 COVID-19 vaccine. The table came from immunoSEQ multiplex PCR; TCRdb's copy has only in-frame clones and leaves some out. The sample carries approximately 120,000 clones, about nine tenths recorded once. The sample here was peripheral blood, taken on day 0 of AZD1222 vaccination. These receptors were taken from an adult in good health.

This clone was recorded only once. The CDR3 here is CASSIGRDSWAFF. In DNA form, the CDR3 reads TGTGCCAGTAGTATAGGGAGGGACAGTTGGGCTTTCTTT. The genes are TRBV19 and TRBJ1-1; 7 bases agree with TRBD1. Trimming took 1 base from V and 11 from J; bases not matched to a gene: 7. The CDR3 runs 13 residues. Germline values: CDR1 LNHDA, CDR2 SQIVND (reference sequence). Supplemented by reference TRBV19 and TRBJ1-1, the full variable domain reads DGGITQSPKYLFRKEGQNVTLSCEQNLNHDAMYWYRQDPGQGLRLIYYSQIVNDFQKGDIAEGYSVSREKKESFPLTVTSAQKNPTAFYLCASSIGRDSWAFFGQGTRLTVV.

Written as DNA, the CDR3 is TGTGCCAGCTCACCAGGGCAGGGGGGCCTCTATGGCTACACCTTC. Translated, it gives CASSPGQGGLYGYTF. The rearrangement joins TRBV18 to TRBJ1-2; 7 bases are a match to TRBD1. CDR1 and CDR2 from the germline V gene are KGHSH and LQKENI. The CDR3 is 15 residues long. Trimming cost V 2 bases and J 4 bases; bases outside gene matches: 7.

The V gene is TRBV7-3, the J gene TRBJ2-3; D remains unclear. The V gene lost 1 base and the J gene lost 4 bases, with 6 bases spanning the gap. Germline CDR1 is SGHTA and CDR2 is FQGTGA. The CDR3 totals 13 residues. The CDR3: CASSLNSADTQYF. The CDR3, as DNA: TGTGCCAGCAGCTTAAACAGCGCAGATACGCAGTATTTT. The entire variable domain, with the rest obtained from reference TRBV7-3 and TRBJ2-3, is as follows: GAGVSQTPSNKVTEKGKYVELRCDPISGHTALYWYRQSLGQGPEFLIYFQGTGAADDSGLPNDRFFAVRPEGSVSTLKIQRTERGDSAVYLCASSLNSADTQYFGPGTRLTVL.

This rearrangement joins TRBV7-9 to TRBJ1-1; D not certain. Trimming pared 5 bases from V and 6 bases from J, leaving 19 bases between. Germline V CDR1 and CDR2: SEHNR, FQNEAQ (reference sequence). This CDR3 spans 15 amino acids. In DNA, the CDR3 is TGTGCCAGCAGCCCAGGATTCCGGTTTTCCCCTGAAGCTTTCTTT. Translated, it gives CASSPGFRFSPEAFF.

V and J are TRBV6-4 and TRBJ2-1; D might be TRBD1 or TRBD2, each matching 5 bases. Germline CDR1 MRHNA, CDR2 SNTAGT. Trimming left V 4 bases short and J 4 bases short, with 8 bases between. The CDR3 has 13 residues. The CDR3 DNA is TGTGCCAGCAGTGTGGGACCTTACAATGAGCAGTTCTTC. The encoded protein is CASSVGPYNEQFF.

This clone was counted a single time. This chain connects TRBV7-8 to TRBJ2-2; TRBD1 matches at 7 bases. V shed 2 bases, J shed 7 bases, and the junction held 7 bases outside the gene matches. The CDR3 extends over 15 amino acids. The germline gives CDR1 SGHVS, CDR2 FQNEAQ. CDR3 bases: TGTGCCAGCAGCTTAATAGAGGGGGCTGGCGGGGAGCTGTTTTTT. This encodes CASSLIEGAGGELFF.

The V gene is TRBV5-4, the J gene TRBJ2-3, with 11 bases lining up with TRBD2. This CDR3 is built from 15 residues. Per the germline V gene, CDR1 is SGHNT and CDR2 is YYREEE (reference sequence). The V and J ends lost 0 bases and 6 bases, in that order; junction bases with no gene match: 3. CDR3 bases: TGTGCCAGCAGCTTGGGTAGCGGGAGGGACGATACGCAGTATTTT. Its translation is CASSLGSGRDDTQYF. Filled out from reference TRBV5-4 and TRBJ2-3, the complete variable domain reads ETGVTQSPTHLIKTRGQQVTLRCSSQSGHNTVSWYQQALGQGPQFIFQYYREEENGRGNFPPRFSGLQFPNYSSELNVNALELDDSALYLCASSLGSGRDDTQYFGPGTRLTVL.

V usage is TRBV10-2 and J usage is TRBJ2-7, with 11 positions matching TRBD2. V lost 8 bases to trimming and J lost 5 bases; unmatched junction nucleotides: 5. This CDR3 region has 13 residues. From germline, CDR1 is WSHSY and CDR2 SAAADI. CDR3 sequence (DNA): TGCGCCAGCCGGATAGCGGGAGGGAACGAGCAGTACTTC. Its translation: CASRIAGGNEQYF.

The chain carries TRBV19 and TRBJ1-2, with D possibly matching TRBD1 (6 bases). In germline, CDR1 is LNHDA, CDR2 SQIVND (reference sequence). V shed 9 bases and J shed 2 bases, with 13 bases lying between them. This CDR3 has 13 residues. In nucleotides, the CDR3 is TGTGCCAGCGGGGGCAAGATCAACTATGGCTACACCTTC. Translating it yields CASGGKINYGYTF. Drawing the rest from reference TRBV19 and TRBJ1-2, the complete variable domain is DGGITQSPKYLFRKEGQNVTLSCEQNLNHDAMYWYRQDPGQGLRLIYYSQIVNDFQKGDIAEGYSVSREKKESFPLTVTSAQKNPTAFYLCASGGKINYGYTFGSGTRLTVV.

V and J are TRBV25-1 and TRBJ2-5; TRBD1 agrees at 7 bases. The CDR3 runs to 15 residues. Germline-derived CDR1 and CDR2 are MGHDK and SYGVNS. V lost 1 base, J lost 3 bases, and 5 bases stayed unmatched. CDR3 sequence reads: CASSEWRGQEETQYF. The CDR3 DNA sequence: TGTGCCAGCAGTGAATGGCGCGGACAGGAAGAGACCCAGTACTTC.

The genes are TRBV5-1 and TRBJ1-1, with 8 nucleotides matching TRBD1. The trim removed 2 bases at V and 8 bases at J, leaving 5 bases unmatched. Germline CDR1 SGHRS, CDR2 YFSETQ. The CDR3 extends over 13 amino acids. The chain's CDR3 is CASSFSGQGEAFF. For the CDR3, the DNA is TGCGCCAGCAGCTTCTCTGGACAGGGAGAAGCTTTCTTT.

This chain joins TRBV5-8 and TRBJ1-1, with TRBD1 matching 8 bases. Germline V lookup: CDR1 SGHTS, CDR2 YDEGEE. The CDR3 has 14 amino acids. With 4 bases clipped from V and 3 bases from J, the junction kept 5 bases outside the gene matches. CDR3 amino acids: CASSTGQGHTEAFF. The CDR3 coding sequence is TGTGCCAGCAGCACCGGACAGGGTCACACTGAAGCTTTCTTT.

The chain employs TRBV18 and TRBJ1-1; 9 bases fit TRBD1. The V gene's germline CDR1 is KGHSH and CDR2 LQKENI. V gave up 4 bases and J gave up 4 bases; unmatched junction bases: 13. CDR3 length: 17 residues. CDR3 DNA sequence: TGTGCCAGCTCACAAAATTCAAGGACAGGGGTGAGCACTGAAGCTTTCTTT. This sequence encodes CASSQNSRTGVSTEAFF.

This chain joins TRBV7-3 and TRBJ2-3; possible D gene TRBD2, 6 bases. This CDR3 is 14 amino acids long. Germline V gene data show CDR1 as SGHTA and CDR2 as FQGTGA. Trimming cost V 5 bases and J 0 bases, with 9 bases left between them. CDR3 nucleotide sequence: TGTGCCAGCAGCCCGGGGACTAGCACAGATACGCAGTATTTT. Translating it yields CASSPGTSTDTQYF.

The genes are TRBV10-3 and TRBJ1-2; 9 bases are a match to TRBD1. Germline lookup yields CDR1 ENHRY and CDR2 SYGVKD. The CDR3 is 15 amino acids. V lost 3 bases, J lost 4 bases, and 6 bases stayed unmatched. CDR3: CAISDDRGGFYGYTF. For the CDR3, the DNA is TGTGCCATCAGTGATGACAGGGGGGGATTCTATGGCTACACCTTC.

The genes are TRBV5-1 and TRBJ2-1, with 10 bases matching TRBD2. This CDR3 comprises 14 residues. The trim removed 5 bases at V and 6 bases at J, leaving 5 bases unmatched. CDR1 SGHRS and CDR2 YFSETQ come from the germline V gene. The CDR3 bases are TGCGCCAGCAGTACGGCTAGCGGGGGCAATGAGCAGTTCTTC. This translates into CASSTASGGNEQFF.

The chain employs TRBV30 and TRBJ2-1; D not certain. CDR1 and CDR2 (germline): GTSNPN, SVGIG (reference sequence). Trimming left V 2 bases short and J 0 bases short, with 14 bases between. This CDR3 has 16 residues. The CDR3, as DNA: TGTGCCTGGAGTTTGGGTTCTTCTATCTCCTACAATGAGCAGTTCTTC. This gives the protein CAWSLGSSISYNEQFF.

The J gene is TRBJ2-1, the V gene TRBV4-2; 8 positions match TRBD2. CDR1 and CDR2 (germline): LGHNA, YNFKEQ. The trim removed 2 bases at V and 0 bases at J, leaving 3 bases unmatched. This CDR3 has 16 residues. The CDR3 loop is CASSQSLAGSYNEQFF. DNA for the CDR3: TGTGCCAGCAGCCAATCGCTAGCGGGCTCCTACAATGAGCAGTTCTTC.

This clone showed up just once. V usage is TRBV3-1 (or the pseudogene TRBV3-2) and J usage is TRBJ1-2; TRBD1 agrees at 7 bases. The trim removed 3 bases at V and 7 bases at J, leaving 8 bases unmatched. Per the germline V gene, CDR1 is LGHDT and CDR2 is YNNKEL (reference sequence). The CDR3 contains 14 residues. In DNA, the CDR3 is TGTGCCAGCAGCCAGGGGGGTGACAGGGCTGGCTACACCTTC. It codes for CASSQGGDRAGYTF.

In this sample, this clone turned up a few times. The rearrangement joins TRBV6-6 to TRBJ1-5; TRBD1 matches 8 bases. The J segment lost 7 bases and the V segment lost 6 bases, leaving 11 bases of the junction unmatched. The CDR3 loop spans 15 amino acids. The germline gives CDR1 MNHNY, CDR2 SVGAGI (reference sequence). CDR3 in amino acids: CASRDTTGVEQPQHF. CDR3 DNA: TGTGCCAGCAGGGACACGACAGGGGTGGAGCAGCCCCAGCATTTT.

Here the CDR3 reads CASQREEGNEQFF. In nucleotides, the CDR3 is TGTGCCAGCCAAAGGGAGGAGGGAAATGAGCAGTTCTTC. The chain joins TRBV5-6 to TRBJ2-1, with D maybe TRBD2 (6 bases). Germline lookup yields CDR1 SGHDT and CDR2 YYEEEE. The CDR3 is 13 residues long. V was shortened by 7 bases and J by 7 bases, with 15 bases between the two germline ends.